Shown below are 31 T cell receptor beta chains from a single sample sequenced in a study of blood T cell repertoires in COVID-19. The table came from immunoSEQ multiplex PCR; TCRdb's copy has only in-frame clones and leaves some out. The data show about 200,000 clones, about 81% seen once. Sequenced: peripheral blood. These TCRs come from a woman older than 75 with COVID-19, enrolled during active disease.

The CDR3 sequence: CATSRKPEAFF. In DNA form, the CDR3 reads TGTGCCACCAGTCGTAAGCCTGAAGCTTTCTTT. The rearrangement joins TRBV24-1 to TRBJ1-1; D is unresolved. The germline gives CDR1 KGHDR, CDR2 SFDVKD. The V end lost 6 bases, the J end lost 6 bases, and 7 bases lay between the germline ends. The CDR3 length is 11 residues.

The genes are TRBV7-2 and TRBJ2-1; the match to TRBD2 covers 13 bases. Germline assignment: CDR1 SGHTA and CDR2 FQGNSA. The V gene end was trimmed by 7 bases and the J gene end by 7 bases; junction bases not matched to a gene: 7. The CDR3 has 15 residues. CDR3 sequence (DNA): TGTGCCAGCACCCCACTAGCGGGAGGGTTAAATGAGCAGTTCTTC. Translation: CASTPLAGGLNEQFF.

V is TRBV6-5 and J is TRBJ2-5; tentative D call: TRBD2 (5 bases). V was cut by 6 bases and J by 5 bases, with 13 bases left in between. The CDR3 contains 13 residues. Germline CDR1 and CDR2: MNHEY and SVGAGI. Written as DNA, the CDR3 is TGTGCCAGCAGGTCGCCTAGCCAGGAGACCCAGTACTTC. It codes for CASRSPSQETQYF.

The V call is TRBV18, the J call TRBJ1-1, with TRBD1 as a possible D gene (6 bases). The length of the CDR3 is 18 residues. Looked up from germline, CDR1 is KGHSH and CDR2 is LQKENI. Trimming took 5 bases from V and 0 from J, leaving 22 bases between them. CDR3 coding DNA: TGTGCCAGCTCATCAAGGGGGGGGAAGGGAGTAATGAACACTGAAGCTTTCTTT. Translating gives CASSSRGGKGVMNTEAFF.

The chain carries TRBV28 and TRBJ2-2; D call uncertain. This CDR3 is built from 12 residues. Germline CDR1 is MDHEN and CDR2 is SYDVKM. Trimming pared 10 bases from V and 6 bases from J, leaving 12 bases between. CDR3 loop: CATFPAAGELFF. In DNA form, the CDR3 reads TGTGCCACCTTCCCCGCGGCCGGGGAGCTGTTTTTT.

The V call is TRBV18, the J call TRBJ1-3; D unresolved. Trimming pared 3 bases from V and 2 bases from J, leaving 8 bases between. CDR1 is KGHSH and CDR2 is LQKENI in the germline V gene. This CDR3 has 14 residues. The CDR3 is CASSPQETGNTIYF. The CDR3 nucleotides read TGTGCCAGCTCACCGCAGGAAACTGGAAACACCATATATTTT. The whole variable domain, remainder taken from reference TRBV18 and TRBJ1-3, is NAGVMQNPRHLVRRRGQEARLRCSPMKGHSHVYWYRQLPEEGLKFMVYLQKENIIDESGMPKERFSAEFPKEGPSILRIQQVVRGDSAAYFCASSPQETGNTIYFGEGSWLTVV.

This clone showed up just a few times. The chain links TRBV27 to TRBJ1-2; a possible D gene is TRBD1 (6 bases). Germline-derived CDR1 and CDR2 are MNHEY and SMNVEV (reference sequence). The CDR3 runs 13 residues. V lost 4 bases and J 7 bases, leaving 13 bases between the germline ends. CDR3: CASSSTGYGGYTF. The CDR3 DNA sequence: TGTGCCAGCAGTTCTACAGGGTACGGTGGCTACACCTTC.

This clone has a handful of counts. The chain links TRBV5-4 to TRBJ1-2; no reliable D call. Germline assignment: CDR1 SGHNT and CDR2 YYREEE (reference sequence). The CDR3 covers 13 residues. Trimming left V 5 bases short and J 4 bases short, with 12 bases between. The CDR3 here is CASRAEDRYGYTF. The CDR3 bases are TGTGCCAGCAGGGCGGAGGACCGCTATGGCTACACCTTC.

The chain combines TRBV7-3 with TRBJ2-2; D may be TRBD1 (5 bases). The CDR3 has 15 residues. In germline, CDR1 is SGHTA, CDR2 FQGTGA. Trimming removed 5 bases from V and 3 bases from J, with 13 bases in between. The CDR3 DNA follows: TGTGCCAGCAGCCCCATAGGGGCGCACACCGGGGAGCTGTTTTTT. Translating gives CASSPIGAHTGELFF.

The rearrangement uses TRBV7-2 and TRBJ2-2; 16 bases align to TRBD2. The V and J ends lost 4 bases and 7 bases, in that order; junction bases with no gene match: 12. Germline loops: CDR1 SGHTA, CDR2 FQGNSA. CDR3 length equals 19 residues. The CDR3 DNA reads TGTGCCAGCAGCTCCTCGGAGGGACTAGCGGGAGGGCCGAGCGGGGAGCTGTTTTTT. This gives the protein CASSSSEGLAGGPSGELFF.

The V and J genes are TRBV10-3 and TRBJ2-5; a possible D gene is TRBD2 (6 bases). Germline CDR1 ENHRY, CDR2 SYGVKD. V lost 8 bases, J lost 5 bases, and 21 bases lay in between. The CDR3 runs 15 residues. CDR3 residues: CAIALGGGGRETQYF. Here the CDR3 DNA reads TGTGCCATCGCCCTGGGTGGAGGAGGGCGGGAGACCCAGTACTTC.

This chain joins TRBV6-5 and TRBJ2-1, with 7 bases identical to TRBD1. The CDR3 has 13 residues. Trimming took 8 bases from V and 0 from J; bases not matched to a gene: 1. Germline V gene sequence: CDR1 MNHEY, CDR2 SVGAGI. CDR3 sequence: CASRDSSYNEQFF. The CDR3 DNA reads as TGTGCCAGCCGGGACAGCTCCTACAATGAGCAGTTCTTC.

The chain uses TRBV7-2 and TRBJ2-4, with unresolved D. This CDR3 has 13 amino acids. V shed 4 bases and J shed 7 bases, with 11 bases lying between them. Germline CDR1 SGHTA, CDR2 FQGNSA. CDR3 DNA sequence: TGTGCCAGCAGCTCCCCACTAAGCAACATTCAGTACTTC. Translating gives CASSSPLSNIQYF.

The chain is built from TRBV13 and TRBJ2-5; 7 bases fit TRBD1. Germline CDR1 reads PRHDT; CDR2 reads FYEKMQ (reference sequence). V shed 2 bases, J shed 5 bases, and the junction held 11 bases outside the gene matches. This CDR3 spans 16 amino acids. The CDR3 nucleotides are TGTGCCAGCAGCTTATTAGGGGGCCTGCTCGGGGAGACCCAGTACTTC. Protein: CASSLLGGLLGETQYF.

The CDR3 nucleotides read TGCGCCAGCAGCTTGTCAGTAAGGAACACTGAAGCTTTCTTT. Its translation is CASSLSVRNTEAFF. The V gene is TRBV5-1, the J gene TRBJ1-1; D remains unclear. The CDR3 totals 14 residues. Germline CDR1 and CDR2: SGHRS and YFSETQ. Trimming removed 1 base from V and 1 base from J, with 8 bases in between.

V gene TRBV30 combines with J gene TRBJ1-2; TRBD1 matches 10 bases. Germline CDR1 is GTSNPN and CDR2 is SVGIG (reference sequence). The J segment lost 5 bases and the V segment lost 8 bases, leaving 14 bases of the junction unmatched. This CDR3 has 15 amino acids. The CDR3 sequence: CALSPGTGVRYGYTF. As DNA, the CDR3 is TGTGCCCTATCCCCCGGGACAGGGGTGCGATATGGCTACACCTTC.

The chain couples TRBV6-6 to TRBJ1-4, with 8 positions matching TRBD1. Looked up from germline, CDR1 is MNHNY and CDR2 is SVGAGI (reference sequence). Trimming took 6 bases from V and 3 from J; bases not matched to a gene: 3. CDR3 length: 14 amino acids. This chain's CDR3 is CASRWTGPNEKLFF. CDR3 bases: TGTGCCAGCAGGTGGACAGGGCCTAATGAAAAACTGTTTTTT.

V usage is TRBV28 and J usage is TRBJ1-5; TRBD1 is a possible D gene (5 bases). Trimming removed 3 bases from V and 3 bases from J, with 15 bases in between. This CDR3 comprises 16 residues. Germline lookup yields CDR1 MDHEN and CDR2 SYDVKM. CDR3 amino acids: CASSFRARLSNQPQHF. The CDR3 DNA follows: TGTGCCAGCAGTTTCAGGGCCCGACTCTCCAATCAGCCCCAGCATTTT.

For the CDR3, the DNA is TGTGCCAGTAGTATAAGAGACACCGACCCCCAGCCCCAGCATTTT. It specifies CASSIRDTDPQPQHF. J is TRBJ1-5 and V is TRBV19; D not resolved. V lost 2 bases and J 7 bases, leaving 15 bases between the germline ends. In germline, CDR1 is LNHDA, CDR2 SQIVND (reference sequence). The CDR3 contains 15 residues.

The rearrangement links TRBV7-3 to TRBJ2-3; no firm D call. The V end was cut by 5 bases, the J end by 2 bases, with 8 bases between. The CDR3 length is 13 residues. CDR1 SGHTA and CDR2 FQGTGA come from the germline V gene. CDR3 protein: CASSLYPTDTQYF. CDR3 DNA: TGTGCCAGCAGCCTCTACCCCACAGATACGCAGTATTTT.

J is TRBJ1-1 and V is TRBV7-2; TRBD1 aligns across 7 bases. V was pared by 3 bases and J by 0 bases, with 4 bases of the junction left unmatched. The CDR3 runs to 15 residues. Germline V gives CDR1 SGHTA, CDR2 FQGNSA. In nucleotides, the CDR3 is TGTGCCAGCAGCTTTGGGGGACAGCTGAACACTGAAGCTTTCTTT. This sequence encodes CASSFGGQLNTEAFF.

This clone was recorded once. The chain uses TRBV18 and TRBJ2-7, with D maybe TRBD2 (5 bases). The CDR3 covers 14 residues. Trimming left V 3 bases short and J 2 bases short, with 11 bases between. The V gene's germline CDR1 is KGHSH and CDR2 LQKENI. The chain's CDR3 is CASSPPGSPYEQYF. DNA of the CDR3: TGTGCCAGCTCACCCCCGGGGTCCCCCTACGAGCAGTACTTC. The variable domain in full, with the rest retrieved from reference TRBV18 and TRBJ2-7, is NAGVMQNPRHLVRRRGQEARLRCSPMKGHSHVYWYRQLPEEGLKFMVYLQKENIIDESGMPKERFSAEFPKEGPSILRIQQVVRGDSAAYFCASSPPGSPYEQYFGPGTRLTVT.

The V call is TRBV28, the J call TRBJ2-1, with TRBD2 matching 11 bases. The CDR3 consists of 16 residues. Looked up from germline, CDR1 is MDHEN and CDR2 is SYDVKM. The ends lost 6 bases at V and 4 bases at J; junction bases unmatched: 8. The CDR3 DNA reads TGTGCCAGCAGCCGGCTTAGCGGGAGGGCTTACAATGAGCAGTTCTTC. This encodes CASSRLSGRAYNEQFF. The full variable domain, with the rest looked up from reference TRBV28 and TRBJ2-1, is DVKVTQSSRYLVKRTGEKVFLECVQDMDHENMFWYRQDPGLGLRLIYFSYDVKMKEKGDIPEGYSVSREKKERFSLILESASTNQTSMYLCASSRLSGRAYNEQFFGPGTRLTVL.

In regard to this clone: Other DNA sequences within the sample encode an identical CDR3. The J gene is TRBJ2-7, the V gene TRBV18, with D perhaps TRBD2 (6 bases). V gave up 0 bases and J gave up 3 bases, with 9 bases separating them. This CDR3 is 14 amino acids long. Germline V gene lookup returns CDR1 KGHSH and CDR2 LQKENI. CDR3 region: CASSPPGGSYEQYF. CDR3 in DNA: TGTGCCAGCTCACCACCGGGGGGTAGCTACGAGCAGTACTTC.

This chain joins TRBV10-3 and TRBJ1-1; 8 positions agree with TRBD1. The CDR3 is made up of 16 amino acids. V trimming: 10 bases; J trimming: 5 bases; junction bases outside the gene matches: 18. Germline CDR1 ENHRY, CDR2 SYGVKD. This CDR3 reads CATARERGTGTTEAFF. CDR3 sequence (DNA): TGTGCCACAGCCAGGGAGAGGGGGACAGGAACAACTGAAGCTTTCTTT.

This rearrangement joins TRBV6-2 or TRBV6-3 to TRBJ2-7; 10 bases line up with TRBD1. Germline V lookup: CDR1 MNHEY, CDR2 SVGEGT. There are 14 residues in the CDR3. Trimming removed 5 bases from V and 3 bases from J; junction bases left unmatched: 4. CDR3 coding DNA: TGTGCCAGCAGTGGGACAGGGGCCGTCTACGAGCAGTACTTC. Its translation is CASSGTGAVYEQYF.

This clone was detected only once. V is TRBV6-6 and J is TRBJ1-2; D gene unclear. Trimming removed 7 bases at V and 0 bases at J, with 15 bases between. The CDR3 consists of 15 residues. The germline V gene has CDR1 MNHNY and CDR2 SVGAGI (reference sequence). The chain's CDR3 is CASTPDMMTNYGYTF. The CDR3 coding sequence is TGTGCCAGCACCCCTGACATGATGACTAACTATGGCTACACCTTC.

A single count supports this clone. This chain links TRBV30 with TRBJ1-3; D remains ambiguous. The ends were cut back, 1 base at V and 4 bases at J, with 11 bases in the middle. The CDR3 loop spans 14 amino acids. In germline, CDR1 is GTSNPN, CDR2 SVGIG (reference sequence). For the CDR3, the DNA is TGTGCCTGGAGTGGAGGGAGGAAGGGAAACACCATATATTTT. It is translated as CAWSGGRKGNTIYF.

This chain joins TRBV19 and TRBJ1-5; 10 positions agree with TRBD1. This CDR3 is built from 18 residues. The V segment lost 3 bases and the J segment 5 bases; nucleotides outside the gene matches: 13. Germline V CDR1 and CDR2: LNHDA, SQIVND (reference sequence). This chain's CDR3 is CASSIWDRGRILDQPQHF. The CDR3 bases are TGTGCCAGTAGTATTTGGGACAGGGGAAGGATCTTGGATCAGCCCCAGCATTTT.

The chain couples TRBV14 to TRBJ1-6, with D hard to call. V was cut by 4 bases and J by 5 bases, with 9 bases left in between. Germline V gene sequence: CDR1 SGHDN, CDR2 FVKESK. The CDR3 length is 14 residues. The CDR3 DNA reads as TGTGCCAGCAGCCTCTGGTCTAATAATTCACCCCTCCACTTT. Translated: CASSLWSNNSPLHF.

This clone was counted a few times. The chain has TRBV19 and TRBJ1-1; 7 positions agree with TRBD1. This CDR3 has 14 residues. The junction had 7 bases not matched to a gene; V was cut back by 5 bases and J by 4 bases. Per germline, CDR1 LNHDA and CDR2 SQIVND (reference sequence). DNA for the CDR3: TGTGCCAGTAGTCTAGGGGGCCTGGTCACTGAAGCTTTCTTT. This gives the protein CASSLGGLVTEAFF.